This record concerns one T cell receptor beta chain sequence. Its target antigen remains unknown. Per-nucleotide qualities are absent, and no much larger clonotype sits a single base away. Taken from cysteine to phenylalanine, the CDR3 has 15 residues. Only the CDR3 part of the read is kept: 45 bases, read in frame from the first base. CDR1 and CDR2, per the germline V gene (reference sequence), are MNHEY and SMNVEV. V is pared back by 3 bases and J by 4 bases, with 13 bases lying between the germline termini. Donors formed part of the validation cohort, which comprised about 120 subjects and was distinct from the first cohort of 550 to 850 subjects. The data belong to a study of cytomegalovirus exposure and HLA in healthy donors (dated by TCRdb to the late 2010s). With respect to the entire study: According to a later analysis, one platform produced both the 110 or so validation repertoires and the 666 repertoires of the first cohort. The study aimed to test whether signatures of past pathogen exposure could be identified by cataloging public T cell receptors. Besides the first cohort of approximately 710 subjects, a separate validation cohort made up of roughly 120 different subjects was used. The study combined high-throughput TCR immunosequencing, statistical association of individual TCRs with disease status, and machine learning to predict cytomegalovirus infection status.

Library preparation employed the immunoSEQ multiplex PCR assay. The published analysis was carried out like this. To diagnose cytomegalovirus status from the catalog of TCR beta chain sequences, a statistical classification framework was built. TCRdb took this table from immuneACCESS and kept in-frame rearrangements with V and J called. Such tables lack part of the clones; where checked against another copy, unresolved V genes explain under half of the gap, and the rest is unexplained. Clonal size and the V and J genes are those of that table, whereas D and trimming came from the DNA. Here the sample has about 66,000 clones; around 96% occur a single time. The ten largest clones represent just over 0.9% of the sample. Results the study describes overall, beyond this receptor: A later analysis found that TCRs clustered in the first cohort also tended to co-occur in the roughly 120 validation repertoires, with more than 90% of cluster scores above 0. Cytomegalovirus status was reported to be diagnosed by the classifier with high specificity and sensitivity in both the original and validation cohorts. According to the authors, the approach could potentially be generalized to other disease states and immunological phenotypes. Three of the identified cytomegalovirus-associated TCR beta chains were confirmed in vitro to be specific for cytomegalovirus antigens. Most TCR sequences were seen in very few donors, while some public TCRs were found in many individuals. A total of 150 or so TCR beta chains were listed by the study as associated with cytomegalovirus. The validation cohort had no HLA typing available for a later analysis, so co-occurrence within that cohort was assessed over all 120 or so repertoires.

The sequence joins TRBV27 to TRBJ2-1; the best D guess is TRBD2, with 6 bases matching. The sample taken for sequencing was PBMCs. The TCR was taken from a man aged 18 to 29 in good health and CMV-seronegative. CDR3 protein: CASSLRDDLYNEQFF. The DNA sequence follows: TGTGCCAGCAGTTTGCGGGACGACCTATACAATGAGCAGTTCTTC.